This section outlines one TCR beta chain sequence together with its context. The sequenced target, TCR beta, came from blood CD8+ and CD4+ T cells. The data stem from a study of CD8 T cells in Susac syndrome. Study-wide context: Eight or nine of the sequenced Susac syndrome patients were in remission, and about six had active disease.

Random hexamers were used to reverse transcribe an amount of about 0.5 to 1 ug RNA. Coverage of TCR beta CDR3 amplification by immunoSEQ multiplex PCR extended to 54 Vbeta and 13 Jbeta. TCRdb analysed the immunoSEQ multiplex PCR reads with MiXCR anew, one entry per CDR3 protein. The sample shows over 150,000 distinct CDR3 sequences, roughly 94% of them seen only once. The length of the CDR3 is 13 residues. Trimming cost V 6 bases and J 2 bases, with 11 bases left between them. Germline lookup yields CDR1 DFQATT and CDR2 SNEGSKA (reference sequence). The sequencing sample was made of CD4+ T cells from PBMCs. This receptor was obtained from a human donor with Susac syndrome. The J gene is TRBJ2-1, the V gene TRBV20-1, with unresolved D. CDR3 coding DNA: TGCAGTGCCCCTCGGCAGACCTACAATGAGCAGTTCTTC. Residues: CSAPRQTYNEQFF.